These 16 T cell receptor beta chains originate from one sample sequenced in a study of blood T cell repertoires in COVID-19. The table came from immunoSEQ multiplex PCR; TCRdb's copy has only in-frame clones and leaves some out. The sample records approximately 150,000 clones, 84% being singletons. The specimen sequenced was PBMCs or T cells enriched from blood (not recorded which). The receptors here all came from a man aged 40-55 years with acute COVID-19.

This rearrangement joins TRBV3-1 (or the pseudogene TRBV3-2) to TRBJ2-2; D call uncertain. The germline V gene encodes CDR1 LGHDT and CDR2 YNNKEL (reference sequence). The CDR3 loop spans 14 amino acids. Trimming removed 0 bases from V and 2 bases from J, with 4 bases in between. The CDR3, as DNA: TGTGCCAGCAGCCAAGATATTAACACCGGGGAGCTGTTTTTT. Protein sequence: CASSQDINTGELFF.

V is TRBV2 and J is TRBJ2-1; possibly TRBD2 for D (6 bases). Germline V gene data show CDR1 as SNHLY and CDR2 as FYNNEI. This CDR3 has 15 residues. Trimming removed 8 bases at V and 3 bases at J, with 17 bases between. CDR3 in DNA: TGTGCCAGCGGGCGAGACGGAGGGTTCTACAATGAGCAGTTCTTC. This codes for CASGRDGGFYNEQFF. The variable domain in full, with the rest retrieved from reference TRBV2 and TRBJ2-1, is EPEVTQTPSHQVTQMGQEVILRCVPISNHLYFYWYRQILGQKVEFLVSFYNNEISEKSEIFDDQFSVERPDGSNFTLKIRSTKLEDSAMYFCASGRDGGFYNEQFFGPGTRLTVL.

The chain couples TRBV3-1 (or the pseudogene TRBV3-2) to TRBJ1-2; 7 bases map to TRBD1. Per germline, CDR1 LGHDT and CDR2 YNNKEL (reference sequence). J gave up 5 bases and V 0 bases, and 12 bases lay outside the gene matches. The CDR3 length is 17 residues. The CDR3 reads CASSQDSSLGGGYGYTF. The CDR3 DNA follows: TGTGCCAGCAGCCAAGATTCGTCTTTAGGGGGCGGATATGGCTACACCTTC.

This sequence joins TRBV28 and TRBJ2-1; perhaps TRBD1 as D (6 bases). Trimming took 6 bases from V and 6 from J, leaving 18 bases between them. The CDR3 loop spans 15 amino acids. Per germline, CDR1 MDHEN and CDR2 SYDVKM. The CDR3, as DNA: TGTGCCAGCAGCCTAGGGGGTCAGGGAAGCAATGAGCAGTTCTTC. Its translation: CASSLGGQGSNEQFF.

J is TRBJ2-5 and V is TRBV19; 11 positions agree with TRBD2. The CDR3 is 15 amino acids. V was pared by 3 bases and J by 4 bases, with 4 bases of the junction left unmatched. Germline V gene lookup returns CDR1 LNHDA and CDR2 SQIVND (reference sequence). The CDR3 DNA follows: TGTGCCAGTAGTATGCTAGCGGGAGGCCGAGAGACCCAGTACTTC. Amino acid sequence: CASSMLAGGRETQYF. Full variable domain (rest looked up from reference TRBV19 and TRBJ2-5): DGGITQSPKYLFRKEGQNVTLSCEQNLNHDAMYWYRQDPGQGLRLIYYSQIVNDFQKGDIAEGYSVSREKKESFPLTVTSAQKNPTAFYLCASSMLAGGRETQYFGPGTRLLVL.

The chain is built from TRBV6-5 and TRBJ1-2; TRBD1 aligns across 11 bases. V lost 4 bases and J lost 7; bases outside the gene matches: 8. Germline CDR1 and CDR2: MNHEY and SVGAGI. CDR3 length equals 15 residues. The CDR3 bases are TGTGCCAGCAGTTCCCATAGGGACAGGGGGTTTGGCTACACCTTC. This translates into CASSSHRDRGFGYTF.

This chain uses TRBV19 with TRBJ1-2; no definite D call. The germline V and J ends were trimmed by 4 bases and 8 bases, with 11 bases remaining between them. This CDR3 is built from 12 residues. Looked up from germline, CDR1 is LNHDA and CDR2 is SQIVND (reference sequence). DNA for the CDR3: TGTGCCAGTAGTAGAGTCCCTCAAGGCTACACCTTC. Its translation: CASSRVPQGYTF. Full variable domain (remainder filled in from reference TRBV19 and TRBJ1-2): DGGITQSPKYLFRKEGQNVTLSCEQNLNHDAMYWYRQDPGQGLRLIYYSQIVNDFQKGDIAEGYSVSREKKESFPLTVTSAQKNPTAFYLCASSRVPQGYTFGSGTRLTVV.

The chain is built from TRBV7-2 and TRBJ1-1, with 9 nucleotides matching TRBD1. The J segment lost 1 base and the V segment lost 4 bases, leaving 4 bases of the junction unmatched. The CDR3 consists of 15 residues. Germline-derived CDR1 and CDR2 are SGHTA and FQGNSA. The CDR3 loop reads CASSYRGQGNTEAFF. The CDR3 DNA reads TGTGCCAGCAGCTACAGGGGGCAAGGGAACACTGAAGCTTTCTTT.

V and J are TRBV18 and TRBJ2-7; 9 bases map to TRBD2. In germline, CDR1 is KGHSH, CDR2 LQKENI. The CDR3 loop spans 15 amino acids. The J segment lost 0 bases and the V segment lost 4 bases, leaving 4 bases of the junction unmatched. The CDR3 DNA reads TGTGCCAGCTCACGAACGACTAGCGGCTCCTACGAGCAGTACTTC. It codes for CASSRTTSGSYEQYF.

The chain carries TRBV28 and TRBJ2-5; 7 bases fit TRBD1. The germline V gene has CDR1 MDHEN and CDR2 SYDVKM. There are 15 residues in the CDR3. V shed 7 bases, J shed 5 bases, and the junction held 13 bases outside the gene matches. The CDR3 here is CASTRPTGSGETQYF. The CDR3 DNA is TGTGCCAGCACAAGGCCGACAGGGAGTGGTGAGACCCAGTACTTC.

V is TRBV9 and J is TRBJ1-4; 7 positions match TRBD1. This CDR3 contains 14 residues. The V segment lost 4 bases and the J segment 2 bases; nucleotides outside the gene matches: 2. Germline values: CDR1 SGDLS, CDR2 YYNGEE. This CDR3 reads CASSSGQTNEKLFF. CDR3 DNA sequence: TGTGCCAGCAGCTCGGGACAGACTAATGAAAAACTGTTTTTT.

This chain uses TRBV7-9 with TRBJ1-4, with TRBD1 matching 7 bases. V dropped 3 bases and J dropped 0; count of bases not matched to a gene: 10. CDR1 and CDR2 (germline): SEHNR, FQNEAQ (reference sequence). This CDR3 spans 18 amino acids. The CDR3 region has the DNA TGTGCCAGCAGCTTCCTTCGACAGGGCCTTGCAACTAATGAAAAACTGTTTTTT. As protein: CASSFLRQGLATNEKLFF.

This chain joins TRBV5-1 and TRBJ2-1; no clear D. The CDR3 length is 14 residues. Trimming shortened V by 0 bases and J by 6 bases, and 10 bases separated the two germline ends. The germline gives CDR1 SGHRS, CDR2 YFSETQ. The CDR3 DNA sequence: TGCGCCAGCAGCTTGGCCCTACAGATCAATGAGCAGTTCTTC. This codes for CASSLALQINEQFF.

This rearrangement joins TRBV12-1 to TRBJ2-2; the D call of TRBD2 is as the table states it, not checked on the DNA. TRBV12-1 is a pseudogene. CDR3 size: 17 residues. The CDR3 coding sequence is TGTGCCATCCCTAGCGGGAGCCACGATACGAACACCGGGGAGCTGTTTTTT. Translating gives CAIPSGSHDTNTGELFF.

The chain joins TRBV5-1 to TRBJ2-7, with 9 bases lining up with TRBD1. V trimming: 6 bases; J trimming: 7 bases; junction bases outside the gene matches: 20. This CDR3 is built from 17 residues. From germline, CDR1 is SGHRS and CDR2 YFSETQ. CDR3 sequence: CASNPRGPGTGLGEQYF. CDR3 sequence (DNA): TGCGCCAGCAATCCACGGGGACCCGGGACAGGGTTAGGAGAGCAGTACTTC.

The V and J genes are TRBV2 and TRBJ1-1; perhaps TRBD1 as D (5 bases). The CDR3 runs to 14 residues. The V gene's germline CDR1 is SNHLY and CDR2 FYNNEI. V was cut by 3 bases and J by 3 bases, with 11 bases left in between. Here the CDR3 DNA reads TGTGCCAGCAGTGACGCTTTCAGGGACACTGAAGCTTTCTTT. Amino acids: CASSDAFRDTEAFF. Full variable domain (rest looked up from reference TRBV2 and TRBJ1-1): EPEVTQTPSHQVTQMGQEVILRCVPISNHLYFYWYRQILGQKVEFLVSFYNNEISEKSEIFDDQFSVERPDGSNFTLKIRSTKLEDSAMYFCASSDAFRDTEAFFGQGTRLTVV.